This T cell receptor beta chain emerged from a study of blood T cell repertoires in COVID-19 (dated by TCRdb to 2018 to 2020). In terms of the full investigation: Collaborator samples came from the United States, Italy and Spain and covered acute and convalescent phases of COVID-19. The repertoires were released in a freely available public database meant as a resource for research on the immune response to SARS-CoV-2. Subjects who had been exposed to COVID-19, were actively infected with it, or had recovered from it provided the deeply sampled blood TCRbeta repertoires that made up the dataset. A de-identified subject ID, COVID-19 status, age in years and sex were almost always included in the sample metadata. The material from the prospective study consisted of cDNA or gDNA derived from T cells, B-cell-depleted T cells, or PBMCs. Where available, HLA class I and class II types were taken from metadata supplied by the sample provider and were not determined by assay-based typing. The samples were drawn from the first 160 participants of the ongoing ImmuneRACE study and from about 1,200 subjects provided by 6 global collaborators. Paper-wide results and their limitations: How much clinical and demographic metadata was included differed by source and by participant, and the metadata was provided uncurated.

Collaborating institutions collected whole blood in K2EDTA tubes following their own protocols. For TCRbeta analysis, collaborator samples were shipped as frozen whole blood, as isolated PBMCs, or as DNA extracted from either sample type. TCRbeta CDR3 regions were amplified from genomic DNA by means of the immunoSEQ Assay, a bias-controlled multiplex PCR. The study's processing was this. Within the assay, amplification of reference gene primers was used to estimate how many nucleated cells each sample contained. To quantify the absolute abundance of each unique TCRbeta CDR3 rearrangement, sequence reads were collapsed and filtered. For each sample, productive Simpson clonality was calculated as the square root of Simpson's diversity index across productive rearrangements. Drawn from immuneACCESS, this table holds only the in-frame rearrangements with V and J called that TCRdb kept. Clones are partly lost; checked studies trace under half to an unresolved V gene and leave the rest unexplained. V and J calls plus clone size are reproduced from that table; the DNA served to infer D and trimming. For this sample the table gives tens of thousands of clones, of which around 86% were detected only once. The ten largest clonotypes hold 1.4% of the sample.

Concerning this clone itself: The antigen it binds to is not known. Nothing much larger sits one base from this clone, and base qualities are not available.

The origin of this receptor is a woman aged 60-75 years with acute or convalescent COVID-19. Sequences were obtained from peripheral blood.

The sequence in DNA is TGTGCCAGCAGCCGCGCGGGGGGAGTTTACGAGCAGTACTTC. This is translated as CASSRAGGVYEQYF. This receptor chain uses TRBV7-9 and TRBJ2-7; 8 central bases correspond to TRBD2. V has 5 bases trimmed and J has 4 bases trimmed; junction bases matching no gene number 7. The germline V gene (reference sequence) sets CDR1 to SEHNR and CDR2 to FQNEAQ. From the cysteine through the phenylalanine, the CDR3 covers 14 amino acids. Only CDR3 DNA remains: 42 bases, in frame from the first base.